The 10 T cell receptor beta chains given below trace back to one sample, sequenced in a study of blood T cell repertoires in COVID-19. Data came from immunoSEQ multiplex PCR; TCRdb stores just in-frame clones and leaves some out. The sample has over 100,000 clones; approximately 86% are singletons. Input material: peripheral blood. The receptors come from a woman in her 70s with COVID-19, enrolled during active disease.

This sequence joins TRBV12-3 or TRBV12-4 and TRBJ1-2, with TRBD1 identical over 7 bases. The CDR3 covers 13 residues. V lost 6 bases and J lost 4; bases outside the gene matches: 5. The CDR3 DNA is TGTGCCAGCAGCCCGGACAGGTTCTATGGCTACACCTTC. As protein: CASSPDRFYGYTF.

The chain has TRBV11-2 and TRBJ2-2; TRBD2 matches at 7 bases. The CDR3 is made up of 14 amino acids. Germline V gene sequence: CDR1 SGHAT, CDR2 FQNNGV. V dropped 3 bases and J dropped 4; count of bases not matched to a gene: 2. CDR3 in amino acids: CASSLGGSTGELFF. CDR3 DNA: TGTGCCAGCAGCTTGGGGGGGAGCACCGGGGAGCTGTTTTTT.

CDR3 DNA: TGTGCCAGTAGCGAAACAGGGAACTATGGCTACACCTTC. It encodes CASSETGNYGYTF. The chain couples TRBV19 to TRBJ1-2; maybe TRBD1 (6 bases). The CDR3 extends over 13 amino acids. Germline V CDR1 and CDR2: LNHDA, SQIVND (reference sequence). V was shortened by 6 bases and J by 2 bases, with 10 bases between the two germline ends.

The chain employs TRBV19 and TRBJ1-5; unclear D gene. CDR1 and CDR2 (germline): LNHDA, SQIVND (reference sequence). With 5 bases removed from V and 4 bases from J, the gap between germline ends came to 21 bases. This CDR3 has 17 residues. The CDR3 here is CASSPLVGGHGNQPQHF. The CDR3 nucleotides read TGTGCCAGTAGTCCACTGGTTGGCGGGCATGGAAATCAGCCCCAGCATTTT.

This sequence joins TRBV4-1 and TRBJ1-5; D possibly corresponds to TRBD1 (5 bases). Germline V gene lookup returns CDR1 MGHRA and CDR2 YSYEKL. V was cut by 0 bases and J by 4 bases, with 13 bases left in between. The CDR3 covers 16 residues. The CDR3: CASSQDGRGENQPQHF. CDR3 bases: TGCGCCAGCAGCCAAGATGGTCGGGGGGAGAATCAGCCCCAGCATTTT.

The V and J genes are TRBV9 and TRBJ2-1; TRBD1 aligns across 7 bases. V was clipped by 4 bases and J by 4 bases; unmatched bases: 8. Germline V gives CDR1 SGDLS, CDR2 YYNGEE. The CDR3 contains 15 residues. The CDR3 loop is CASSRTGFGYNEQFF. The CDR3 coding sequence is TGTGCCAGCAGCAGGACAGGCTTCGGGTACAATGAGCAGTTCTTC.

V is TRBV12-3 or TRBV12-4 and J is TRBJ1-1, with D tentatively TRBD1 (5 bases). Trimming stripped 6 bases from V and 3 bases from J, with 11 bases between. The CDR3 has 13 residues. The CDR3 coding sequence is TGTGCCAGCAGCCAGACAGACTACACTGAAGCTTTCTTT. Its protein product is CASSQTDYTEAFF.

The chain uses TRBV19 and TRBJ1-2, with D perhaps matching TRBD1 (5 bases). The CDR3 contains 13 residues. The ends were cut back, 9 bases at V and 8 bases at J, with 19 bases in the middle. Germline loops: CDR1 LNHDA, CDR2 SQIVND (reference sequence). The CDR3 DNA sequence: TGTGCCAGCCGATTTGCGGGGCTTTCGGGCTACACCTTC. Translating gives CASRFAGLSGYTF.

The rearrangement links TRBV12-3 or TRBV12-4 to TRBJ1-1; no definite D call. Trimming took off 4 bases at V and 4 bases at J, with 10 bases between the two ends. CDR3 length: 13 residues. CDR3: CASSSGISTEAFF. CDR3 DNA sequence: TGTGCCAGCAGTTCCGGGATAAGCACTGAAGCTTTCTTT.

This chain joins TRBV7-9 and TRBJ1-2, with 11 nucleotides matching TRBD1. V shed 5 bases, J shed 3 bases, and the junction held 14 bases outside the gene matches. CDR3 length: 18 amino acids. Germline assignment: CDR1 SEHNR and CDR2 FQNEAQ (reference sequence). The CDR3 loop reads CASSPLDRGQGQYYGYTF. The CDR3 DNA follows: TGTGCCAGCAGCCCCTTGGACAGGGGGCAGGGACAGTACTATGGCTACACCTTC.